This T cell receptor beta chain emerged from a study of blood T cells in healthy people across ages. The use of a sample-barcoded 5' primer and a J-beta primer mix characterized a second PCR of about 6 to 11 cycles. Each sample provided no less than 3 million CDR3-containing paired-end reads. TCRdb re-called the 5' RACE reads through MiXCR, storing one row per CDR3 protein. The data contain 920,000 or so distinct CDR3 sequences, 40% to 55% of them seen just once; the ten biggest clones take up around 18%. General observations from the study: It was the long-lived donors that had more naive CD4+ cells and higher diversity than aged donors. Among T cells, TCR beta diversity per million cells dropped roughly linearly as age rose.

Details on this clonotype: Its antigen is not known. A read error may account for a junction end that differs from germline.

The origin of this receptor is a woman between 55 and 75 years old in good health. Sequences were obtained from blood.

As DNA, the CDR3 is TGCAGTGCTCCCTCTAGCGGGAGGGTTCTCTACGAGCTGTACTTC. It codes for CSAPSSGRVLYELYF. The chain has TRBV20-1 and TRBJ2-7, with TRBD2 matching over 12 bases. Germline values: CDR1 DFQATT, CDR2 SNEGSKA (reference sequence). CDR3 length equals 15 residues.